This T cell receptor beta chain was sequenced in a study of response to subunit inactivated influenza vaccine (dated by TCRdb to 2017 to 2018). Turning to the overall study: To follow how T cells responded to a trivalent subunit inactivated influenza vaccine, the researchers relied on deep quantitative profiling of the T cell receptor repertoire. Results the study describes overall, beyond this receptor: It was suggested by the authors that each seasonal influenza vaccination may recruit only a limited number of new T cells.

The receptor library was made with RT-PCR. Sequencing instrument: Illumina HiSeq 2500. In-frame beta chains were kept once TCRdb had trimmed the public reads at Q25 with fastp and called clones with MiXCR. Every CDR3 protein is listed once, alongside the most common genes and DNA of its rows. Counted in this sample were roughly 170,000 distinct CDR3 sequences; approximately 9.2% of them appeared once. The ten largest account for about 11% of the sample. The cysteine opens and the phenylalanine closes a CDR3 of 15 amino acids. The only DNA kept is the CDR3, 45 bases in frame from the first base. V is reduced by 2 bases and J by 3 bases, leaving a spacing of 13 bases between them. Looking up the germline V gene yields CDR1 SGHVS and CDR2 FQNEAQ. This clonotype was detected ten times or more. Its antigen remains unidentified. No quality values exist for individual bases; no much larger clone is one base distant.

The sequenced sample was non-naive T cells sorted from PBMCs, obtained on the day of vaccination. Taken with the paper, the label for cell subset or site translates to: memory T cell fraction. The sequence joins TRBV7-8 to TRBJ2-5; the D segment cannot be called with confidence. The origin of this receptor is a man in his fifties who received an inactivated influenza vaccine. Donor details come from another sample of the same person, matched by shared clones. The CDR3 loop reads CASSLFLAEKETQYF. Read as DNA, the sequence is TGTGCCAGCAGCTTATTTTTGGCAGAAAAAGAGACCCAGTACTTC.